These 24 T cell receptor beta chains share one sample of origin, sequenced in a study of T cells in localized non-small cell lung cancer (dated by TCRdb to about 2020). Library preparation used the immunoSEQ multiplex PCR assay. As stored in TCRdb, this immuneACCESS dataset retains in-frame rearrangements with V and J assigned. A fraction of the clones does not appear; measured against another copy, unresolved V genes explain less than half of the discrepancy, and the remainder lacks a known reason. The sample has approximately 45,000 clones on record, around 83% of them singletons. The ten largest clonotypes hold about 2.5% of the sample. The sequences come from PBMCs, collected before any cancer treatment. The receptors were sampled from a man aged 40 to 70 with stage II lung adenocarcinoma.

J is TRBJ2-5 and V is TRBV5-1; maybe TRBD2 (5 bases). There are 16 residues in the CDR3. V gave up 1 base and J gave up 5 bases, with 18 bases separating them. Per germline, CDR1 SGHRS and CDR2 YFSETQ. CDR3 sequence (DNA): TGCGCCAGCAGCTTGCAAGGGCGGGTTTCTCGTGAGACCCAGTACTTC. Translated: CASSLQGRVSRETQYF.

For this clone: Sequence at one end of the junction differs from germline and may be a read error. The rearrangement links TRBV6-1 to TRBJ2-5; TRBD1 is a possible D gene (6 bases). Germline V lookup: CDR1 MNHNS, CDR2 SASEGT. The CDR3 is 11 residues long. CDR3 protein: CASSRDTYRHF. In DNA, the CDR3 is TGTGCCAGCAGCCGGGACACCTACCGCCACTTC.

This rearrangement joins TRBV5-6 to TRBJ2-7; D tentatively fits TRBD1 or TRBD2 (6 bases each). Per germline, CDR1 SGHDT and CDR2 YYEEEE. V lost 2 bases to trimming and J lost 4 bases, with 16 bases between them. This CDR3 is 15 amino acids long. CDR3 coding DNA: TGTGCCAGCAGCTTTACAAAGGGGGGTTTATACGAGCAGTACTTC. Translated, it gives CASSFTKGGLYEQYF.

The chain recombines TRBV5-1 with TRBJ1-6; 8 bases agree with TRBD1. Germline values: CDR1 SGHRS, CDR2 YFSETQ. This CDR3 is built from 15 residues. Unmatched junction bases numbered 4, after V lost 0 bases and J lost 8 bases. Here the CDR3 reads CASSLGQGRHSPLHF. The CDR3 DNA follows: TGCGCCAGCAGCTTGGGACAGGGGCGGCATTCACCCCTCCACTTT.

The gene calls are TRBV7-2 and TRBJ2-3; TRBD1 agrees at 8 bases. Germline CDR1 reads SGHTA; CDR2 reads FQGNSA. J lost 3 bases, V lost 3 bases, and 2 bases had no gene match. The CDR3 covers 14 residues. The CDR3 reads CASSLRTGTDTQYF. The CDR3 bases are TGTGCCAGCAGCTTGAGGACAGGGACAGATACGCAGTATTTT.

The J gene is TRBJ1-5, the V gene TRBV18, with unresolved D. CDR1 and CDR2 from the germline V gene are KGHSH and LQKENI. The CDR3 is 16 amino acids. Trimming pared 3 bases from V and 1 base from J, leaving 13 bases between. CDR3 sequence (DNA): TGTGCCAGCTCACCGGACGGACCGGGGAGCAATCAGCCCCAGCATTTT. It is translated as CASSPDGPGSNQPQHF.

The chain is built from TRBV5-6 and TRBJ2-3; D remains unclear. Germline values: CDR1 SGHDT, CDR2 YYEEEE. The CDR3 has 11 residues. V shed 3 bases and J shed 4 bases, with 3 bases lying between them. The DNA of the CDR3 is TGTGCCAGCAGCTACTCAGATACGCAGTATTTT. It codes for CASSYSDTQYF.

The chain carries TRBV5-4 and TRBJ1-1; 8 nucleotides agree with TRBD1. The CDR3 loop spans 16 amino acids. The germline V gene has CDR1 SGHNT and CDR2 YYREEE (reference sequence). V lost 4 bases to trimming and J lost 0 bases; unmatched junction nucleotides: 8. For the CDR3, the DNA is TGTGCCAGCAGCCCCTATCCGGGACAGGTGAACACTGAAGCTTTCTTT. This codes for CASSPYPGQVNTEAFF.

The J gene is TRBJ1-5, the V gene TRBV20-1; D not resolved. Trimming took off 4 bases at V and 6 bases at J, with 7 bases between the two ends. The CDR3 runs to 11 residues. The germline gives CDR1 DFQATT, CDR2 SNEGSKA (reference sequence). The chain's CDR3 is CSAILGQPQHF. The DNA for the CDR3 is TGCAGTGCTATTTTGGGTCAGCCCCAGCATTTT.

The chain recombines TRBV27 with TRBJ2-1, with D possibly matching TRBD1 (6 bases). Looked up from germline, CDR1 is MNHEY and CDR2 is SMNVEV (reference sequence). V was clipped by 5 bases and J by 4 bases, with 12 bases between them. This CDR3 comprises 14 residues. The CDR3 reads CASSQQGRYNEQFF. The CDR3 DNA follows: TGTGCCAGCAGTCAACAGGGCAGGTACAATGAGCAGTTCTTC.

The chain recombines TRBV27 with TRBJ1-2, with D possibly matching TRBD1 (5 bases). V gave up 0 bases and J gave up 8 bases, with 13 bases separating them. This CDR3 is 14 amino acids long. Germline values: CDR1 MNHEY, CDR2 SMNVEV (reference sequence). In DNA, the CDR3 is TGTGCCAGCAGTTTATCGGTATTCGGGGGAGGCTACACCTTC. This codes for CASSLSVFGGGYTF.

The chain combines TRBV7-2 with TRBJ1-2; D perhaps matches TRBD1 (6 bases). This CDR3 region has 13 residues. Germline CDR1 and CDR2: SGHTA and FQGNSA. V gave up 5 bases and J gave up 7 bases, with 14 bases separating them. For the CDR3, the DNA is TGTGCCAGCAGCCGAGGGGGAGGGGGTGGCTACACCTTC. Translating it yields CASSRGGGGGYTF.

The rearrangement uses TRBV7-8 and TRBJ2-5; 8 nucleotides align to TRBD1. J gave up 0 bases and V 3 bases, and 3 bases lay outside the gene matches. The CDR3 has 15 amino acids. Germline CDR1 is SGHVS and CDR2 is FQNEAQ. The CDR3 DNA reads as TGTGCCAGCAGCTTCGACAGGGGAAACCAAGAGACCCAGTACTTC. It encodes CASSFDRGNQETQYF.

V is TRBV9 and J is TRBJ2-2, with D unclear. The CDR3 is 14 amino acids. The ends were cut back, 0 bases at V and 5 bases at J, with 8 bases in the middle. Per germline, CDR1 SGDLS and CDR2 YYNGEE. The CDR3 spells CASSVELLTGELFF. The CDR3 region has the DNA TGTGCCAGCAGCGTAGAACTTTTGACCGGGGAGCTGTTTTTT.

The V gene is TRBV19, the J gene TRBJ1-5; 7 bases align to TRBD1. The CDR3 is 16 residues long. J gave up 2 bases and V 7 bases, and 11 bases lay outside the gene matches. In germline, CDR1 is LNHDA, CDR2 SQIVND (reference sequence). The CDR3 DNA is TGTGCCAGTACCCGGGTGACAGGGAGAGGCAATCAGCCCCAGCATTTT. It codes for CASTRVTGRGNQPQHF. Based on the CDR3 plus reference TRBV19 and TRBJ1-5, the full variable domain is DGGITQSPKYLFRKEGQNVTLSCEQNLNHDAMYWYRQDPGQGLRLIYYSQIVNDFQKGDIAEGYSVSREKKESFPLTVTSAQKNPTAFYLCASTRVTGRGNQPQHFGDGTRLSIL.

This clone has a single count. The J gene is TRBJ2-7, the V gene TRBV18; no clear D gene. Germline CDR1 reads KGHSH; CDR2 reads LQKENI. The CDR3 contains 13 residues. V was pared by 5 bases and J by 2 bases, with 10 bases between. The CDR3 sequence: CASSGAGTYEQYV. The CDR3 DNA reads TGTGCCAGCTCAGGTGCCGGTACCTACGAGCAGTACGTC.

This clone was seen more than once but under ten times. V gene TRBV7-2 combines with J gene TRBJ1-6, with D possibly TRBD1 on 5 matching bases. CDR1 is SGHTA, CDR2 FQGNSA, per germline. The length of the CDR3 is 14 residues. Trimming cost V 3 bases and J 9 bases, with 12 bases left between them. As DNA, the CDR3 is TGTGCCAGCAGCTTTGGGGGATACGGTTCACCCCTCCACTTT. Protein sequence: CASSFGGYGSPLHF.

Within the sample, this clone is large. The genes are TRBV4-1 and TRBJ2-1; TRBD2 matches at 7 bases. Looked up from germline, CDR1 is MGHRA and CDR2 is YSYEKL. The V segment lost 4 bases and the J segment 9 bases; nucleotides outside the gene matches: 3. CDR3 length equals 12 residues. The DNA of the CDR3 is TGCGCCAGCAGCCCCAGCGGGGCTGAGCAGTTCTTC. Translation: CASSPSGAEQFF.

V gene TRBV5-4 combines with J gene TRBJ2-5; 7 bases line up with TRBD2. The ends lost 0 bases at V and 5 bases at J; junction bases unmatched: 10. In germline, CDR1 is SGHNT, CDR2 YYREEE (reference sequence). There are 16 residues in the CDR3. CDR3 bases: TGTGCCAGCAGCTTGGTCCCGACTGGGGGGGAGGAGACCCAGTACTTC. This translates into CASSLVPTGGEETQYF.

The rearrangement links TRBV5-4 to TRBJ2-5, with D possibly TRBD1 on 8 matching bases. V was pared by 4 bases and J by 4 bases, with 14 bases between. The CDR3 covers 14 residues. CDR1 and CDR2 from the germline V gene are SGHNT and YYREEE (reference sequence). The CDR3 DNA reads as TGTGCCAGCAGCCTGACAGGGGAGGGAGAGACCCAGTACTTC. The encoded protein is CASSLTGEGETQYF.

This clone is a singleton in its sample. The chain recombines TRBV5-8 with TRBJ2-7; 10 positions agree with TRBD2. The V gene end was trimmed by 4 bases and the J gene end by 2 bases; junction bases not matched to a gene: 15. Per the germline V gene, CDR1 is SGHTS and CDR2 is YDEGEE. The CDR3 has 18 residues. CDR3 residues: CASSPPPKLAGDTYEQYF. For the CDR3, the DNA is TGTGCCAGCAGCCCCCCCCCAAAGCTAGCGGGGGATACCTACGAGCAGTACTTC.

In its sample, this clone was seen once. The chain couples TRBV7-2 to TRBJ1-5; the D is unclear. The CDR3 runs to 15 residues. Per the germline V gene, CDR1 is SGHTA and CDR2 is FQGNSA. Between the trimmed V and J ends, which lost 1 base and 4 bases, there was a span of 11 bases. The chain's CDR3 is CASSLDGRPNQPQHF. DNA of the CDR3: TGTGCCAGCAGCTTAGACGGCAGGCCAAATCAGCCCCAGCATTTT.

The V call is TRBV9, the J call TRBJ2-2; tentatively, D is TRBD2 (5 bases). V was clipped by 4 bases and J by 6 bases, with 10 bases between them. The CDR3 loop spans 13 amino acids. In germline, CDR1 is SGDLS, CDR2 YYNGEE. CDR3 DNA sequence: TGTGCCAGCAGCTCGGGATCACCCGGGGAGCTGTTTTTT. Translating it yields CASSSGSPGELFF.

The rearrangement links TRBV7-9 to TRBJ1-1, with TRBD1 as a possible D gene (6 bases). V was cut by 5 bases and J by 5 bases, with 9 bases left in between. CDR1 SEHNR and CDR2 FQNEAQ come from the germline V gene (reference sequence). This CDR3 is 12 amino acids long. CDR3: CASSAGTTEAFF. The CDR3 nucleotides read TGTGCCAGCAGCGCAGGGACAACTGAAGCTTTCTTT.